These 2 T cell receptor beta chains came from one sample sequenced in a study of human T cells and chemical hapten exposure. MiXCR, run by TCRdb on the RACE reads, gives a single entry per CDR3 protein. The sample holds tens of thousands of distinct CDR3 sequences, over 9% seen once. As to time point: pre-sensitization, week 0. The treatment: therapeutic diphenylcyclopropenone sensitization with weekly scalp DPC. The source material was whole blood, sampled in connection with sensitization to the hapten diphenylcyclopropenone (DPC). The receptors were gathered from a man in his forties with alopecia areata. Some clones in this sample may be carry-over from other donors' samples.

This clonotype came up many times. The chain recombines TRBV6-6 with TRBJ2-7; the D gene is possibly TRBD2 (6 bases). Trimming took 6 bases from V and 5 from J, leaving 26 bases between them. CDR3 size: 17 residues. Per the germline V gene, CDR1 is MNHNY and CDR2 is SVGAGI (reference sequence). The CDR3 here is CASSPGLATLLSDEQYF. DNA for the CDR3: TGTGCCAGCAGCCCCGGGCTAGCGACCCTCCTATCGGACGAGCAGTACTTC.

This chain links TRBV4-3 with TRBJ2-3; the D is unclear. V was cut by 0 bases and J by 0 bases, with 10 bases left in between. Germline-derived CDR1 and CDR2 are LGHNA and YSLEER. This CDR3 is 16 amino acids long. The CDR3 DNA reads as TGCGCCAGCAGCCAAGAAGGTAGTCTTAGCACAGATACGCAGTATTTT. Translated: CASSQEGSLSTDTQYF.